This passage covers 23 T cell receptor beta chains from one sample sequenced in a study of cytomegalovirus exposure and HLA in healthy donors. Use of 60 Vbeta and 13 Jbeta primers characterized the PCR. The protocol was immunoSEQ multiplex PCR, while the TCRdb copy is restricted to in-frame clones and leaves out a portion. The data hold 25,000 to 40,000 clones, with 35% to 50% observed a single time. Sequencing was done on a sample of PBMCs. The receptor source for this set is a woman aged 45-59 years in good health and CMV-seronegative.

This clone was counted a few times. CDR3 region: CASSLESGTDTDTQYF. The CDR3 DNA sequence: TGTGCCAGCAGCTTAGAGTCCGGGACAGATACAGATACGCAGTATTTT. The chain has TRBV7-3 and TRBJ2-3, with 7 bases matching TRBD1. The CDR3 loop spans 16 amino acids. V was clipped by 2 bases and J by 3 bases; unmatched bases: 8. The germline CDR1 and CDR2 sequences are SGHTA and FQGTGA. Full variable domain (remainder filled in from reference TRBV7-3 and TRBJ2-3): GAGVSQTPSNKVTEKGKYVELRCDPISGHTALYWYRQSLGQGPEFLIYFQGTGAADDSGLPNDRFFAVRPEGSVSTLKIQRTERGDSAVYLCASSLESGTDTDTQYFGPGTRLTVL.

The gene calls are TRBV6-5 and TRBJ2-5, with a possible D match to TRBD1 (6 bases). In germline, CDR1 is MNHEY, CDR2 SVGAGI. V was cut by 0 bases and J by 5 bases, with 7 bases left in between. The CDR3 totals 13 residues. The CDR3 region is CASSYSRGETQYF. DNA for the CDR3: TGTGCCAGCAGTTACTCGAGGGGGGAGACCCAGTACTTC.

The sample holds a few counts of this clone. The chain joins TRBV13 to TRBJ2-7; 8 nucleotides align to TRBD2. The CDR3 runs to 14 residues. CDR1 and CDR2 (germline): PRHDT, FYEKMQ (reference sequence). V lost 8 bases to trimming and J lost 4 bases; unmatched junction nucleotides: 10. The CDR3 sequence is CASSLGRGEYEQYF. The CDR3 coding sequence is TGTGCCAGCTCGCTTGGGCGGGGGGAATACGAGCAGTACTTC.

This clone has more than one count but fewer than ten. This rearrangement joins TRBV28 to TRBJ1-4; D is uncertain. The CDR3 extends over 15 amino acids. Trimming left V 5 bases short and J 5 bases short, with 15 bases between. CDR1 and CDR2 (germline): MDHEN, SYDVKM. The DNA of the CDR3 is TGTGCCAGCAGTCTGAGTGGAGGGTGGAATGAAAAACTGTTTTTT. Amino acids: CASSLSGGWNEKLFF.

This clone was recorded a few times. The chain links TRBV9 to TRBJ2-5, with TRBD1 matching 8 bases. Trimming took 0 bases from V and 2 from J; bases not matched to a gene: 6. Germline V gives CDR1 SGDLS, CDR2 YYNGEE. The CDR3 sequence is 16 residues long. As DNA, the CDR3 is TGTGCCAGCAGCGTAGGCCAGGGGGCTGGGCAAGAGACCCAGTACTTC. This sequence encodes CASSVGQGAGQETQYF.

The chain has TRBV18 and TRBJ1-2, with D tentatively TRBD1 (5 bases). CDR1 KGHSH and CDR2 LQKENI come from the germline V gene. The V and J ends lost 3 bases and 6 bases respectively, with 17 bases between them. The CDR3 runs 15 residues. CDR3 nucleotide sequence: TGTGCCAGCTCACCGGCTCCTAGGGGATGGGATGGCTACACCTTC. Translated: CASSPAPRGWDGYTF.

This clone has just a few counts. V gene TRBV5-4 combines with J gene TRBJ2-2; D not certain. CDR1 SGHNT and CDR2 YYREEE come from the germline V gene (reference sequence). The CDR3 extends over 14 amino acids. Trimming took off 2 bases at V and 7 bases at J, with 12 bases between the two ends. This CDR3 is CASSLRHGSGELFF. In nucleotides, the CDR3 is TGTGCCAGCAGCTTACGACACGGTAGCGGGGAGCTGTTTTTT.

CDR3 sequence: CASSLVQYNSPLHF. CDR3 coding DNA: TGTGCCAGCAGCTTGGTCCAGTATAATTCACCCCTCCACTTT. The chain is built from TRBV5-6 and TRBJ1-6; D not resolved. The germline V gene encodes CDR1 SGHDT and CDR2 YYEEEE. The CDR3 has 14 residues. The V gene lost 0 bases and the J gene lost 4 bases, with 5 bases spanning the gap.

This rearrangement joins TRBV19 to TRBJ1-5; tentative D call: TRBD1 (6 bases). CDR1 is LNHDA and CDR2 is SQIVND in the germline V gene (reference sequence). The CDR3 contains 14 residues. The V and J ends lost 4 bases and 7 bases respectively, with 14 bases between them. The CDR3 DNA reads as TGTGCCAGTAGTACAGGGGACCCTGTCCAGCCCCAGCATTTT. This sequence encodes CASSTGDPVQPQHF.

The chain links TRBV5-1 to TRBJ2-1; 8 nucleotides line up with TRBD2. V lost 3 bases to trimming and J lost 12 bases; unmatched junction nucleotides: 5. Germline V gene data show CDR1 as SGHRS and CDR2 as YFSETQ. The CDR3 totals 12 residues. CDR3 nucleotides: TGCGCCAGCAGCTATAGCGGGGAGGGGCAGTTCTTC. Translated: CASSYSGEGQFF.

This sequence joins TRBV30 and TRBJ2-2, with 7 bases matching TRBD1. The CDR3 loop spans 19 amino acids. V dropped 4 bases and J dropped 5; count of bases not matched to a gene: 22. CDR1 and CDR2 from the germline V gene are GTSNPN and SVGIG (reference sequence). Written as DNA, the CDR3 is TGTGCCTGGAAATATAAGGGGGCCCGCTGGGGGCGAGTGACCGGGGAGCTGTTTTTT. Translation gives CAWKYKGARWGRVTGELFF.

This clone was picked up a small number of times. The V and J genes are TRBV7-9 and TRBJ1-3; TRBD1 aligns across 12 bases. The CDR3 loop spans 17 amino acids. Germline V gene data show CDR1 as SEHNR and CDR2 as FQNEAQ (reference sequence). V was pared by 3 bases and J by 0 bases, with 3 bases of the junction left unmatched. CDR3 in amino acids: CASSLGQGAHSGNTIYF. CDR3 coding DNA: TGTGCCAGCAGCTTGGGACAGGGGGCCCACTCTGGAAACACCATATATTTT. The full variable domain, in which reference TRBV7-9 and TRBJ1-3 provide the parts outside the CDR3, is DTGVSQNPRHKITKRGQNVTFRCDPISEHNRLYWYRQTLGQGPEFLTYFQNEAQLEKSRLLSDRFSAERPKGSFSTLEIQRTEQGDSAMYLCASSLGQGAHSGNTIYFGEGSWLTVV.

The sample holds a few counts of this clone. The chain is built from TRBV5-1 and TRBJ2-5; 9 bases are shared with TRBD1. In germline, CDR1 is SGHRS, CDR2 YFSETQ. The V and J ends lost 3 bases and 4 bases, in that order; junction bases with no gene match: 4. There are 14 residues in the CDR3. The DNA for the CDR3 is TGCGCCAGCAGCTCTATGACAGGGGGAGAGACCCAGTACTTC. Protein sequence: CASSSMTGGETQYF.

This chain uses TRBV18 with TRBJ1-4; maybe TRBD1 (5 bases). CDR1 is KGHSH and CDR2 is LQKENI in the germline V gene. CDR3 size: 14 residues. V was trimmed by 3 bases and J by 5 bases, leaving 10 bases between them. The CDR3: CASSPAGGNEKLFF. In DNA form, the CDR3 reads TGTGCCAGCTCACCGGCGGGGGGGAATGAAAAACTGTTTTTT.

The gene calls are TRBV5-4 and TRBJ2-1; TRBD2 matches at 16 bases. The germline V gene encodes CDR1 SGHNT and CDR2 YYREEE (reference sequence). Unmatched junction bases numbered 3, after V lost 3 bases and J lost 9 bases. The CDR3 sequence is 15 residues long. The CDR3 sequence is CASSSGTSGRGEQFF. The CDR3 nucleotides read TGTGCCAGCAGCTCCGGGACTAGCGGGAGGGGTGAGCAGTTCTTC.

This clone was detected only a few times. V is TRBV7-7 and J is TRBJ1-1; possibly TRBD1 for D (6 bases). The CDR3 sequence is 13 residues long. V lost 3 bases and J 5 bases, leaving 10 bases between the germline ends. Looked up from germline, CDR1 is SSHAT and CDR2 is FNYEAQ (reference sequence). This chain's CDR3 is CASSLERGTEAFF. The DNA of the CDR3 is TGTGCCAGCAGCTTGGAAAGGGGGACTGAAGCTTTCTTT. The full variable domain, completed using reference TRBV7-7 and TRBJ1-1, is GAGVSQSPRYKVTKRGQDVTLRCDPISSHATLYWYQQALGQGPEFLTYFNYEAQPDKSGLPSDRFSAERPEGSISTLTIQRTEQRDSAMYRCASSLERGTEAFFGQGTRLTVV.

This clone was seen a few times. DNA of the CDR3: TGTGCCAGCAGTCCCCGGGACAGAAACACCGGGGAGCTGTTTTTT. It yields the protein CASSPRDRNTGELFF. The chain links TRBV6-5 to TRBJ2-2, with 7 bases matching TRBD1. The germline gives CDR1 MNHEY, CDR2 SVGAGI. The CDR3 loop spans 15 amino acids. The V and J ends lost 5 bases and 2 bases, in that order; junction bases with no gene match: 5.

This clone has more than one count but fewer than ten. The chain couples TRBV27 to TRBJ2-3; 11 bases match TRBD2. V shed 5 bases and J 4 bases; nucleotides not matched to a gene: 5. Germline CDR1 MNHEY, CDR2 SMNVEV (reference sequence). The CDR3 runs 15 residues. CDR3 nucleotide sequence: TGTGCCAGCAGTCCCGGGACTAGCGGCCCAGATACGCAGTATTTT. Translating gives CASSPGTSGPDTQYF.

This clone appeared a few times. The chain uses TRBV5-1 and TRBJ2-2; 9 positions match TRBD1. Germline CDR1 reads SGHRS; CDR2 reads YFSETQ. V lost 3 bases and J lost 8; bases outside the gene matches: 5. This CDR3 spans 14 amino acids. Here the CDR3 DNA reads TGCGCCAGCAGCTGGGGGGACAGGGCTGGGGAGCTGTTTTTT. Translating gives CASSWGDRAGELFF.

CDR3 sequence: CASSPPKGEGTEAFF. Written as DNA, the CDR3 is TGTGCCAGCTCACCACCGAAGGGGGAAGGCACTGAAGCTTTCTTT. J is TRBJ1-1 and V is TRBV18, with TRBD1 as a possible D gene (6 bases). This CDR3 region has 15 residues. V lost 0 bases, J lost 4 bases, and 12 bases lay in between. Per the germline V gene, CDR1 is KGHSH and CDR2 is LQKENI.

This chain connects TRBV5-1 to TRBJ2-1; TRBD1 matches 8 bases. CDR1 is SGHRS, CDR2 YFSETQ, per germline. The CDR3 extends over 13 amino acids. V shed 5 bases, J shed 5 bases, and the junction held 3 bases outside the gene matches. The CDR3 is CASRDRVDNEQFF. The CDR3 nucleotides are TGCGCCAGCAGGGACAGGGTCGACAATGAGCAGTTCTTC.

This clone was observed a few times. The chain employs TRBV30 and TRBJ1-5; 7 bases fit TRBD1. V lost 0 bases, J lost 0 bases, and 8 bases stayed unmatched. The CDR3 runs 17 residues. CDR1 and CDR2 from the germline V gene are GTSNPN and SVGIG (reference sequence). The CDR3 DNA follows: TGTGCCTGGAGTGTCTCTCGGACAGGCAATAGCAATCAGCCCCAGCATTTT. This gives the protein CAWSVSRTGNSNQPQHF.

The chain joins TRBV19 to TRBJ2-2; the match to TRBD2 covers 9 bases. The CDR3 is made up of 15 amino acids. Germline V lookup: CDR1 LNHDA, CDR2 SQIVND (reference sequence). The junction had 10 bases not matched to a gene; V was cut back by 10 bases and J by 4 bases. The CDR3 nucleotides read TGTGCCACCTCCGTTAGCGGGGGTGGCACCGGGGAGCTGTTTTTT. Translated: CATSVSGGGTGELFF.